A selection of T cell receptor beta chains follows, all from one sample in a study of blood T cell repertoires in COVID-19. Profiling relied on immunoSEQ multiplex PCR, and the TCRdb table lists in-frame clones only, not all of them. The data contain 150,000 or so clones, under 95% of them singletons. The sequenced sample consisted of peripheral blood. The receptor set was obtained from a man between 18 and 29 years old with acute or convalescent COVID-19. The CDR3 runs from the conserved cysteine through the conserved F or W. D genes are given only for firm matches. A row's size may be missing; if present it is once, few, many or a size class.

j_call | v_call | clone_size | d_call | cdr3_aa | cdr3_nt
TRBJ1-3 | TRBV10-1 | NA | NA | CASRRDVGGNTIYF | TGCGCCAGCAGGCGGGACGTCGGAGGAAACACCATATATTTT
TRBJ2-7 | TRBV5-1 | NA | NA | CASERDTGSYEQYF | TGCGCCTCCGAACGGGACACCGGTTCCTACGAGCAGTACTTC
TRBJ1-5 | TRBV5-6 | NA | NA | CASSLRGGNQPQHF | TGTGCCAGCAGCCTTCGAGGTGGCAATCAGCCCCAGCATTTT
TRBJ1-2 | TRBV24-1 | NA | NA | CATSSRAGNGYTF | TGTGCCACCAGTTCAAGGGCAGGGAATGGCTACACCTTC
TRBJ2-2 | TRBV24-1 | NA | TRBD1 | CATSDPGQGGNANTGELFF | TGTGCCACCAGTGACCCCGGACAGGGTGGAAACGCGAACACCGGGGAGCTGTTTTTT
TRBJ2-3 | TRBV7-9 | NA | NA | CASSLGARTDTQYF | TGTGCCAGCAGCTTAGGTGCGCGAACTGATACGCAGTATTTT
TRBJ2-3 | TRBV7-6 | NA | TRBD2 | CASSQGLAGGPGPDTQYF | TGTGCCAGCAGCCAGGGACTAGCGGGGGGGCCCGGCCCAGATACGCAGTATTTT
TRBJ2-1 | TRBV19 | NA | TRBD2 | CASSKSGGRDEQFF | TGTGCCAGTAGTAAAAGCGGGGGGAGGGATGAGCAGTTCTTC
TRBJ2-1 | TRBV20-1 | NA | NA | CSAARANEQFF | TGCAGTGCTGCCAGGGCCAATGAGCAGTTCTTC
TRBJ2-2 | TRBV20-1 | NA | TRBD1 | CSAKTGRELFF | TGCAGTGCAAAGACAGGGCGGGAGCTGTTTTTT
TRBJ1-1 | TRBV6-6 | NA | NA | CASSLKTNSEAFF | TGTGCCAGCAGCCTGAAGACGAACAGTGAAGCTTTCTTT
TRBJ2-3 | TRBV9 | NA | NA | CASSVKGGTDTQYF | TGTGCCAGCAGCGTAAAAGGGGGAACAGATACGCAGTATTTT
TRBJ1-4 | TRBV5-1 | NA | NA | CASSEGSEKLFF | TGCGCCAGCAGCGAGGGCTCTGAAAAACTGTTTTTT
TRBJ1-1 | TRBV7-9 | NA | NA | CASSRSPFGQGLNTEAFF | TGTGCCAGCAGCCGCTCTCCATTCGGTCAGGGGTTGAACACTGAAGCTTTCTTT
TRBJ1-2 | TRBV3-1/TRBV3-2 | once | TRBD1 | CAVQVPGQGNGYTF | TGTGCCGTCCAGGTCCCGGGACAGGGGAATGGCTACACCTTC
TRBJ1-5 | TRBV19 | NA | NA | CASSIDFREEGNQPQHF | TGTGCCAGTAGTATAGATTTCAGGGAAGAGGGCAATCAGCCCCAGCATTTT
TRBJ1-2 | TRBV5-4 | NA | TRBD1 | CASSLAHRGPGNYGYTF | TGTGCCAGCAGCTTGGCCCACAGGGGGCCGGGTAACTATGGCTACACCTTC
TRBJ1-2 | TRBV7-6 | NA | TRBD1 | CASSPRDRDDYGYTF | TGTGCCAGCAGCCCAAGGGACAGGGACGACTATGGCTACACCTTC
TRBJ2-3 | TRBV9 | NA | TRBD2 | CASSTRLLAGGPVSTQYF | TGTGCCAGCAGCACTCGCCTACTAGCGGGAGGGCCGGTATCGACGCAGTATTTT
TRBJ1-4 | TRBV7-2 | once | NA | CASSLDSGLRNEKLFF | TGTGCCAGCAGCTTAGACTCAGGGCTTCGTAATGAAAAACTGTTTTTT
TRBJ2-7 | TRBV19 | NA | NA | CASSRGSSTRYEQYF | TGTGCCAGTAGTAGAGGGAGTAGTACCCGCTACGAGCAGTACTTC
TRBJ2-7 | TRBV11-3 | NA | TRBD1 | CASSPGQGPYEQYF | TGTGCCAGCAGCCCGGGACAGGGGCCCTACGAGCAGTACTTC
TRBJ2-2 | TRBV2 | NA | NA | CASSDESTGELFF | TGTGCCAGCAGTGATGAGAGCACCGGGGAGCTGTTTTTT
TRBJ2-1 | TRBV12-5 | few | TRBD1 | CASGLGTGGSYNEQFF | TGTGCTAGTGGTTTGGGCACAGGGGGCTCCTACAATGAGCAGTTCTTC
TRBJ1-2 | TRBV18 | NA | NA | CASSPIPASTGGYTF | TGTGCCAGCTCACCTATACCCGCTTCGACAGGCGGCTACACCTTC
TRBJ1-1 | TRBV27 | NA | NA | CASRLRRTGEAFF | TGTGCCAGCAGATTACGCCGGACGGGGGAAGCTTTCTTT
TRBJ1-1 | TRBV5-4 | NA | TRBD1 | CASSLGQGRNTEAFF | TGTGCCAGCAGCTTGGGACAGGGGAGGAACACTGAAGCTTTCTTT
TRBJ1-5 | TRBV2 | NA | TRBD1 | CASRETGDQPQHF | TGTGCCAGCAGAGAGACAGGGGATCAGCCCCAGCATTTT
TRBJ2-5 | TRBV4-1 | NA | NA | CASSQDRGVAQYF | TGCGCCAGCAGCCAAGATAGGGGCGTGGCCCAGTACTTC
TRBJ1-6 | TRBV27 | NA | TRBD1 | CASRTGTGVWNSPLHF | TGTGCCAGCAGGACAGGGACAGGGGTTTGGAATTCACCCCTCCACTTT
TRBJ2-5 | TRBV24-1 | NA | TRBD2 | CATSDQDGRGETQYF | TGTGCCACCAGTGACCAGGACGGGAGGGGAGAGACCCAGTACTTC
TRBJ2-1 | TRBV7-2 | NA | TRBD2 | CASSLIPSLAGADEQFF | TGTGCCAGCAGCTTAATTCCGAGTCTAGCGGGGGCGGATGAGCAGTTCTTC
TRBJ2-1 | TRBV18 | NA | TRBD2 | CASSPNQAGGGYNEQFF | TGTGCCAGCTCACCAAACCAAGCGGGGGGTGGATACAATGAGCAGTTCTTC
TRBJ1-6 | TRBV20-1 | once | NA | CSASRSVHSSYNSPLHF | TGCAGTGCTAGTAGATCAGTCCACAGCTCCTATAATTCACCCCTCCACTTT
TRBJ2-7 | TRBV30 | NA | NA | CAWSTDSPSEQYF | TGTGCCTGGAGTACCGACTCCCCCAGCGAGCAGTACTTC
TRBJ2-7 | TRBV27 | once | TRBD2 | CASSLLASGASGEQYF | TGTGCCAGCAGTTTGTTGGCTAGCGGGGCCTCGGGGGAGCAGTACTTC